This T cell receptor beta chain appears in the sequencing data of a study of OX40 agonist ivuxolimab in advanced cancers. General study findings and limits: In the expanded peripheral T cells, antigen specificity was never determined. CD4+ and CD8+ blood T cells expanded clonally by week 6 at 0.1 to 3.0 mg/kg.

This clone was recorded once. The target antigen is unknown. TCRdb keeps only in-frame clones here, not all; method: immunoSEQ multiplex PCR. The sample carries tens of thousands of clones, 80% to 90% recorded once. This CDR3 has 15 amino acids. Per the germline V gene, CDR1 is MNHEY and CDR2 is SMNVEV (reference sequence). Between the trimmed V and J ends, which lost 5 bases and 0 bases, there was a span of 11 bases. This receptor was obtained from an adult with an advanced solid tumor such as melanoma, head and neck, liver or kidney cancer. The sample in question was CD4+ or CD8+ T cells sorted from blood, obtained in a trial of the OX40 agonist ivuxolimab. V is TRBV27 and J is TRBJ2-1, with no clear D. The chain's CDR3 is CASSLSASSYNEQFF. The CDR3 nucleotides are TGTGCCAGCAGTCTCAGCGCGTCCTCCTACAATGAGCAGTTCTTC.